This is a list of T cell receptor beta chains from one sample in a study of vaccination effects on CD4 cells after COVID-19. Sequencing used immunoSEQ multiplex PCR; TCRdb keeps in-frame clones, though not all of them. Among roughly 63,000 clones listed, 80% were seen once. Their antigens are not known. This specimen was CD4+ T cells from PBMCs cultured with SARS-CoV-2 spike peptides, taken before COVID-19 vaccination. The receptors were sampled from a human donor who received a COVID-19 vaccine. The CDR3 runs from the conserved cysteine through the conserved F or W. The D gene is left open where the match is weak. Only part of the rows carry a size: once, few, many, or a class if the clone is expanded.

V	size	J	D	DNA	CDR3
TRBV3-1/TRBV3-2	NA	TRBJ1-2	NA	TGTGCCAGCAGCCAGGGAGACTATGGCTACACCTTC	CASSQGDYGYTF
TRBV7-9	NA	TRBJ2-5	TRBD2	TGTGCCAGCAGCTCAGCGGGGGGGGAAGAGACCCAGTACTTC	CASSSAGGEETQYF
TRBV7-3	few	TRBJ2-5	NA	TGTGCCAGCAGCCCCGGTTTCGGGACAACTCAAGAGACCCAGTACTTC	CASSPGFGTTQETQYF
TRBV7-3	NA	TRBJ2-2	TRBD2	TGTGCCAGCAGCATTGGGCGGGGGTCTAACACCGGGGAGCTGTTTTTT	CASSIGRGSNTGELFF
TRBV28	NA	TRBJ1-5	NA	TGTGCCAGCGTCTTCGCTTGGAGTGGCAATCAGCCCCAGCATTTT	CASVFAWSGNQPQHF
TRBV7-3	NA	TRBJ1-1	NA	TGTGCCAGCAGCTTAACTGGGGACACTGAAGCTTTCTTT	CASSLTGDTEAFF
TRBV3-1/TRBV3-2	NA	TRBJ1-2	NA	TGTGCCAGCAGCCGACAGGACGGGTATGGCTACACCTTC	CASSRQDGYGYTF
TRBV3-1/TRBV3-2	NA	TRBJ1-6	NA	TGTGCCAGCAGCCCCCTAGGACAGAAAGGGCCGAATTCACCCCTCCACTTT	CASSPLGQKGPNSPLHF
TRBV19	once	TRBJ2-3	TRBD2	TGTGCCAGTACGCCTCGGGAGGGCGGTCTCGGGAATACGCAGTATTTT	CASTPREGGLGNTQYF
TRBV20-1	NA	TRBJ2-3	TRBD2	TGCAGTGCTAGTGTGGCGGGGGGGCTAGGCACAGATACGCAGTATTTT	CSASVAGGLGTDTQYF
TRBV5-4	NA	TRBJ2-5	TRBD2	TGTGCCAGCAGCTTGAGAGCGGGGGCATATCAAGAGACCCAGTACTTC	CASSLRAGAYQETQYF
TRBV19	NA	TRBJ1-4	TRBD1	TGTGCCAGTGCCCGGACAGGAAATTATGAAAAACTGTTTTTT	CASARTGNYEKLFF
TRBV19	NA	TRBJ1-5	NA	TGTGCCAGTAGCGGGGGGGGGAATCAGCCCCAGCATTTT	CASSGGGNQPQHF
TRBV19	few	TRBJ1-4	NA	TGTGCCAGTAGTCAAGACAGGAATCGGGAAAAACTGTTTTTT	CASSQDRNREKLFF
TRBV6-5	NA	TRBJ2-3	NA	TGTGCCAGCAGTTACTCGGCGGGGGCTAGCACAGATACGCAGTATTTT	CASSYSAGASTDTQYF
TRBV18	NA	TRBJ2-3	NA	TGTGCCAGCTCACCCACCGGGGGCACAGATACGCAGTATTTT	CASSPTGGTDTQYF
TRBV5-4	NA	TRBJ1-5	TRBD1	TGTGCCAGCAGCCCCGACAGGGGGAACAATCAGCCCCAGCATTTT	CASSPDRGNNQPQHF
TRBV5-8	NA	TRBJ1-2	NA	TGTGCCAGCAGCCCACCCGGGGTAAACTATGGCTACACCTTC	CASSPPGVNYGYTF
TRBV9	NA	TRBJ1-1	NA	TGTGCCAGCAGCGTAGGCCCAGCGAACACTGAAGCTTTCTTT	CASSVGPANTEAFF
TRBV9	NA	TRBJ1-1	NA	TGTGCCAGCAGCGTAGGTTCCACAGGATGGGGGAACACTGAAGCTTTCTTT	CASSVGSTGWGNTEAFF
TRBV6-5	NA	TRBJ1-1	NA	TGTGCCAGCAGTTACAGGCCACCCGCCACTGAAGCTTTCTTT	CASSYRPPATEAFF
TRBV21-1	NA	TRBJ2-5	NA	TGTGCCAGCAGCACCGGACTAGCGGGGGGCCAGGAGACCCAGTACTTC	CASSTGLAGGQETQYF
TRBV5-1	NA	TRBJ2-3	TRBD2	TGCGCCAGCAGCTTGACTAGCGGGGGGGCTTTCGATACGCAGTATTTT	CASSLTSGGAFDTQYF
TRBV10-3	NA	TRBJ1-1	NA	TGTGCCATCAGTGAGTTGGGGGCGAACACTGAAGCTTTCTTT	CAISELGANTEAFF
TRBV6-6	NA	TRBJ1-5	NA	TGTGCCAGCAGTTCGGGCCTTTCAGGGAGCAATCAGCCCCAGCATTTT	CASSSGLSGSNQPQHF
TRBV6-4	NA	TRBJ2-6	NA	TGTGCCAGCAGTGACAGGCCACAGTCCAACGTCCTGACTTTC	CASSDRPQSNVLTF
TRBV5-4	NA	TRBJ1-1	TRBD1	TGTGCCAGCAGCTCTGGTGGGGCAGGGGGTAGGTTGGGCACTGAAGCTTTCTTT	CASSSGGAGGRLGTEAFF
TRBV6-6	NA	TRBJ2-1	NA	TGTGCCAGCCTCCGGACTGCCGAAAACAATGAGCAGTTCTTC	CASLRTAENNEQFF
TRBV25-1	NA	TRBJ2-3	TRBD2	TGTGCCAGCAGTGTTGCCGGGACTAGCTCTTTAGATACGCAGTATTTT	CASSVAGTSSLDTQYF